This TCR beta chain was sequenced in a study of shared clonotypes between healthy human individuals. About the study: For every donor, three CD4 naive, three CD4 memory, two CD8 naive and one CD8 memory plates were used.

On this clone: The antigen is unknown.

Using immunoSEQ multiplex PCR, the repertoire was profiled, and TCRdb retains in-frame clones only, with some absent. The sample has fewer than 850,000 clones, about 96% seen once. Study results and limitations: Sharing across four donors was highest in naive CD4 (approximately 5%) and lowest in memory CD8 (roughly 0.4%). The low donor count limited represented genetic and exposure-history diversity. The expectation was that sequencing depth would affect clonotype sharing among donors.

The CDR3 is made up of 17 amino acids. In germline, CDR1 is SGHVS, CDR2 FQNEAQ. With 5 bases clipped from V and 4 bases from J, the junction kept 14 bases outside the gene matches. In the naive CD8 group, cells lacked CD45RO and were positively selected for CCR7, so terminally differentiated effector memory CD45RA+ cells were left out. Sequencing was performed on naive CD8+ T cells sorted from blood. This TCR came from a man aged 25-40 years in good health. The chain has TRBV7-8 and TRBJ2-5; 9 bases fit TRBD2. As DNA, the CDR3 is TGTGCCAGCAGCCGCCTTCCTAGCGGGAAGAAGGGAGAGACCCAGTACTTC. Amino acid sequence: CASSRLPSGKKGETQYF.